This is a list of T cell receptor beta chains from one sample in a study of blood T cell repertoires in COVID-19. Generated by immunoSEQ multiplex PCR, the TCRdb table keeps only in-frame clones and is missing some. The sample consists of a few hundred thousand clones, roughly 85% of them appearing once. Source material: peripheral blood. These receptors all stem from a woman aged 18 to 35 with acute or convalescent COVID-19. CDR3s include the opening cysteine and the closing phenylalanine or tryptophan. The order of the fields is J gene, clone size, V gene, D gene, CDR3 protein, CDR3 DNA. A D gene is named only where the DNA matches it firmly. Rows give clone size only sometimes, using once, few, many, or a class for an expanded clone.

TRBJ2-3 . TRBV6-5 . CASRGSPDTQYF TGTGCCAGTAGGGGGAGCCCAGATACGCAGTATTTT
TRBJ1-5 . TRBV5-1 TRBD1 CASSLGYRGDGPQHF TGCGCCAGCAGCTTGGGCTACAGGGGCGACGGGCCCCAGCATTTT
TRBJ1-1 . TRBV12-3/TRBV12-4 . CASTPGGATEAFF TGTGCCAGCACCCCGGGGGGTGCCACTGAAGCTTTCTTT
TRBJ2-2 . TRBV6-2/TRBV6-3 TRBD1 CASSRRDRVYTGELFF TGTGCCAGCAGTCGCCGGGACAGGGTATACACCGGGGAGCTGTTTTTT
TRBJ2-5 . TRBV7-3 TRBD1 CASSLYRDSQETQYF TGTGCCAGCAGCCTCTACCGGGACAGCCAAGAGACCCAGTACTTC
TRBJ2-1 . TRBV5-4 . CASSLDIRGISYNEQFF TGTGCCAGCAGCTTAGATATAAGGGGGATCTCCTACAATGAGCAGTTCTTC
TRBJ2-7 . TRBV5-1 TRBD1 CASSAGTASYEQYF TGCGCCAGCAGCGCCGGGACAGCCTCCTACGAGCAGTACTTC
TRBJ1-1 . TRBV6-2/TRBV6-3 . CASSNRGGAGTEAFF TGTGCCAGCAGTAACCGTGGGGGGGCGGGAACTGAAGCTTTCTTT
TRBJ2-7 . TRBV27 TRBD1 CASSLGDRGITCYEQYF TGTGCCAGCAGTTTAGGGGACAGGGGCATAACTTGCTACGAGCAGTACTTC
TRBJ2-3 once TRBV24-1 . CATSRDSDTQYF TGTGCCACCAGCAGGGACTCAGATACGCAGTATTTT
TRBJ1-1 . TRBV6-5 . CASSYRRDTEAFF TGTGCCAGCAGTTACAGGAGGGACACTGAAGCTTTCTTT
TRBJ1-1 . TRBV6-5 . CASSDRQSGVTEAFF TGTGCCAGCAGCGATCGACAGTCTGGGGTCACTGAAGCTTTCTTT
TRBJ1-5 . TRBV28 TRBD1 CASSTQGAQPQHF TGTGCCAGCAGTACACAGGGGGCCCAGCCCCAGCATTTT
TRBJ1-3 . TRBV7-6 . CASSLGLHQSSGNTIYF TGTGCCAGCAGCTTAGGACTGCACCAAAGCTCTGGAAACACCATATATTTT
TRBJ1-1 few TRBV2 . CASSRYTENTEAFF TGTGCCAGCAGTCGTTACACCGAGAACACTGAAGCTTTCTTT
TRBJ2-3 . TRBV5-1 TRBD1 CASSPYHGQGDTQYF TGCGCCAGCAGCCCCTACCACGGACAGGGAGATACGCAGTATTTT
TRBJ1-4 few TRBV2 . CASGGGMGEKLFF TGTGCCAGTGGGGGCGGTATGGGTGAAAAACTGTTTTTT
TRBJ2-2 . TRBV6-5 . CASRSHSVGELFF TGTGCCAGCAGGTCCCACTCGGTCGGGGAGCTGTTTTTT
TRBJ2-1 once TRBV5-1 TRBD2 CASSAGGSYNEQFF TGCGCCAGCAGCGCCGGCGGGAGCTACAATGAGCAGTTCTTC
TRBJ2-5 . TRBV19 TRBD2 CASSIRGGGYQETQYF TGTGCCAGTAGTATTCGCGGCGGGGGGTACCAAGAGACCCAGTACTTC
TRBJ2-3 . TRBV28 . CASSVFQGSTDTQYF TGTGCCAGCAGTGTGTTTCAGGGGAGCACAGATACGCAGTATTTT
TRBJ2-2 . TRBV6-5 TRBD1 CASSYGDRDTGELFF TGTGCCAGCAGTTACGGGGACAGGGACACCGGGGAGCTGTTTTTT
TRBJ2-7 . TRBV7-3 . CAPPHGPYEQYF TGTGCCCCACCCCATGGCCCCTACGAGCAGTACTTC
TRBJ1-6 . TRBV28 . CASSFEAGQYNSPLHF TGTGCCAGCAGTTTTGAAGCCGGACAGTATAATTCACCCCTCCACTTT
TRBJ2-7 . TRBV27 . CASSTTRVSYEQYF TGTGCCAGCAGTACTACCAGGGTCTCCTACGAGCAGTACTTC
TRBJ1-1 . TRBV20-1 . CSASGPKNTEAFF TGCAGTGCTAGTGGTCCAAAGAACACTGAAGCTTTCTTT
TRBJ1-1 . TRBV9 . CASSPGQATAEAFF TGTGCCAGCAGCCCTGGTCAGGCTACGGCTGAAGCTTTCTTT
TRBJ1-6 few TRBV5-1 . CASSLEAGSLSSYNSPLHF TGCGCCAGCAGCTTGGAGGCAGGGTCTCTTAGCTCCTATAATTCACCCCTCCACTTT
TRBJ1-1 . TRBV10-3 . CAISEPGEGNTEAFF TGTGCCATCAGTGAGCCAGGGGAGGGCAACACTGAAGCTTTCTTT
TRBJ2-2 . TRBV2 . CASSGGSGSNTGELFF TGTGCCAGCAGTGGGGGTAGCGGATCGAACACCGGGGAGCTGTTTTTT
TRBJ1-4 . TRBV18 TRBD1 CASSHTYPDRAGEKLFF TGTGCCAGCTCACATACCTATCCGGACAGGGCAGGGGAAAAACTGTTTTTT
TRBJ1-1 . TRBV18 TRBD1 CASSLTTGFTEAFF TGTGCCAGCTCACTGACGACAGGGTTCACTGAAGCTTTCTTT
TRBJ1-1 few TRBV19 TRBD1 CASTGQTNTEAFF TGTGCCAGTACGGGACAGACAAACACTGAAGCTTTCTTT
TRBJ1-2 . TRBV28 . CASSSWRWTAGYGYTF TGTGCCAGCAGTTCATGGCGGTGGACAGCTGGGTATGGCTACACCTTC
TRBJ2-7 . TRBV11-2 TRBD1 CASSWTGDRLYEQYF TGTGCCAGCAGCTGGACAGGGGATCGGTTATACGAGCAGTACTTC
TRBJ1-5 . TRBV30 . CAWSEWESGPQHF TGTGCCTGGAGTGAGTGGGAGAGTGGGCCCCAGCATTTT
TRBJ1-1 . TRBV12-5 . CASGLDTGPAGTEAFF TGTGCTAGTGGTTTGGATACCGGGCCTGCGGGGACTGAAGCTTTCTTT
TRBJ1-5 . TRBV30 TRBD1 CAWPDRGSINQPQHF TGTGCCTGGCCAGACAGGGGTTCAATCAATCAGCCCCAGCATTTT
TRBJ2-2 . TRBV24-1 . CATGRLGSNTGELFF TGTGCCACCGGCCGTCTAGGGAGTAACACCGGGGAGCTGTTTTTT
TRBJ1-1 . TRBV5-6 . CASSLGKGTRNTEAFF TGTGCCAGCAGCTTGGGTAAGGGGACAAGGAACACTGAAGCTTTCTTT
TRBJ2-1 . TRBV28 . CASSTGGAYNEQFF TGTGCCAGCAGTACAGGGGGGGCTTACAATGAGCAGTTCTTC
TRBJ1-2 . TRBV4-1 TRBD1 CASSQGSGGGYTF TGCGCCAGCAGCCAAGGTTCAGGGGGAGGCTACACCTTC
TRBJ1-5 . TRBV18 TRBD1 CASSGTDNQPQHF TGTGCCAGCTCAGGGACAGACAATCAGCCCCAGCATTTT
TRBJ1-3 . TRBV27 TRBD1 CASSQSSGGNTIYF TGTGCCAGCAGTCAATCCTCAGGGGGGAACACCATATATTTT
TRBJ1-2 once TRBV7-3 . CASSLIPQGDYGYTF TGTGCCAGCAGCTTAATCCCCCAAGGGGACTATGGCTACACCTTC
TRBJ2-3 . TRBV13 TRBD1 CASSPSTGVGNTQYF TGTGCCAGCAGCCCCTCGACAGGGGTGGGAAATACGCAGTATTTT
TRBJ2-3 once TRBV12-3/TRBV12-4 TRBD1 CASSLGQGDTQYF TGTGCCAGCAGTCTGGGACAGGGGGATACGCAGTATTTT
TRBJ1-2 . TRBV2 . CASSEALGLGGYTF TGTGCCAGCAGTGAAGCACTAGGGTTGGGCGGCTACACCTTC
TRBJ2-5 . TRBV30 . CAWNPRGTEVQETQYF TGTGCCTGGAACCCACGCGGGACAGAAGTCCAAGAGACCCAGTACTTC
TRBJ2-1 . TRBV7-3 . CASSLIRGNEQFF TGTGCCAGCAGCTTAATTAGGGGCAATGAGCAGTTCTTC
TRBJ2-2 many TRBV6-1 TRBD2 CASSELAGNTGELFF TGTGCCAGCAGTGAATTAGCGGGGAACACCGGGGAGCTGTTTTTT
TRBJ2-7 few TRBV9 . CASSVEATGYEQYF TGTGCCAGCAGCGTAGAAGCAACAGGGTACGAGCAGTACTTC
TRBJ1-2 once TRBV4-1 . CASSQGGANYGYTF TGCGCCAGCAGCCAAGGGGGCGCAAACTATGGCTACACCTTC
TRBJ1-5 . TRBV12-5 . CASGLSQGANQPQHF TGTGCTAGTGGTTTGAGTCAGGGCGCGAATCAGCCCCAGCATTTT
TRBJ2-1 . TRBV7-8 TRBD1 CASRDSGTGAEQFF TGTGCCAGCAGAGACTCCGGGACAGGGGCTGAGCAGTTCTTC